This entry concerns a single T cell receptor beta chain. The sample originates from a study of CD8 T cells in Susac syndrome. Background on the study: Susac syndrome patients were untreated, on corticosteroids with some adding intravenous immunoglobulin, or on intravenous immunoglobulin only.

When the RNA was reverse transcribed, random hexamers were used with an input of roughly 0.45 to 1 ug. In TCRdb, the immunoSEQ multiplex PCR reads were re-called with MiXCR into one record per CDR3 protein. The data hold about 83,000 distinct CDR3 sequences, with around 96% observed a single time. The ends lost 8 bases at V and 1 base at J; junction bases unmatched: 0. The CDR3 spans 12 residues. CDR1 is MGHDK, CDR2 SYGVNS, per germline. This chain joins TRBV25-1 and TRBJ1-1; TRBD1 agrees at 8 bases. Material: CD8+ T cells from PBMCs. This TCR derives from a human donor with Susac syndrome. The CDR3 DNA follows: TGTGCCAGCGGACAGGGGAACACTGAAGCTTTCTTT. The encoded protein is CASGQGNTEAFF.